Below are 10 T cell receptor beta chains sequenced from a single sample in a study of shared clonotypes between healthy human individuals. TCRdb's table, derived via immunoSEQ multiplex PCR, lists solely in-frame clones and lacks some. The sample yields 2 million to 2.5 million clones, over 85% seen once. The material sequenced was naive CD4+ T cells from PBMCs. This sample's subset: CD45RA+ positively selected. Every receptor here comes from a young man in good health. Some clones in this sample may be carry-over from other donors' samples.

The V and J genes are TRBV7-8 and TRBJ2-1; 12 bases line up with TRBD2. CDR3 length: 17 residues. After removal of 5 bases from V and 8 bases from J, the junction contained 13 bases not matched to a gene. Germline loops: CDR1 SGHVS, CDR2 FQNEAQ. CDR3 bases: TGTGCCAGCAGCCCCCGAGGACTAGCGGGACTTAGGGATGAGCAGTTCTTC. Translating it yields CASSPRGLAGLRDEQFF.

The chain is built from TRBV18 and TRBJ2-5; 7 nucleotides match TRBD1. The CDR3 spans 15 residues. Trimming at V came to 3 bases and at J to 4 bases, leaving 8 bases not matched to a gene. Germline V gene data show CDR1 as KGHSH and CDR2 as LQKENI. As DNA, the CDR3 is TGTGCCAGCTCACCCCCCATCGACAGGGCAGAGACCCAGTACTTC. Amino acid sequence: CASSPPIDRAETQYF.

V gene TRBV25-1 combines with J gene TRBJ2-1; D gene ambiguous. The CDR3 spans 14 residues. The germline CDR1 and CDR2 sequences are MGHDK and SYGVNS. V was shortened by 1 base and J by 3 bases, with 7 bases between the two germline ends. DNA of the CDR3: TGTGCCAGCAGTGAATTGAGAAGCTACAATGAGCAGTTCTTC. Protein sequence: CASSELRSYNEQFF.

The count of this clone is one. The genes are TRBV7-3 and TRBJ2-5; 7 positions match TRBD1. Germline-derived CDR1 and CDR2 are SGHTA and FQGTGA. The trim removed 4 bases at V and 5 bases at J, leaving 10 bases unmatched. There are 15 residues in the CDR3. CDR3 protein: CASSYRGGSVETQYF. The CDR3 nucleotides are TGTGCCAGCAGCTACAGAGGGGGCTCGGTGGAGACCCAGTACTTC.

This chain links TRBV13 with TRBJ2-3; no firm D call. Germline loops: CDR1 PRHDT, CDR2 FYEKMQ (reference sequence). This CDR3 contains 13 residues. The V end lost 6 bases, the J end lost 4 bases, and 11 bases lay between the germline ends. CDR3 amino acids: CASSSTAADTQYF. The CDR3 nucleotides read TGTGCCAGCAGTTCTACCGCCGCAGATACGCAGTATTTT.

V and J are TRBV6-1 and TRBJ1-1; D is unresolved. V lost 3 bases to trimming and J lost 4 bases, with 15 bases between them. Germline-derived CDR1 and CDR2 are MNHNS and SASEGT. This CDR3 spans 15 amino acids. DNA of the CDR3: TGTGCCAGCAGTGAGTCATGGGCAGCAGCCACTGAAGCTTTCTTT. Its translation: CASSESWAAATEAFF.

The V gene is TRBV19, the J gene TRBJ2-2; D may be TRBD2 (6 bases). This CDR3 has 12 residues. CDR1 is LNHDA, CDR2 SQIVND, per germline (reference sequence). V lost 5 bases and J lost 8, with 9 bases in between. This chain's CDR3 is CASSLGRGELFF. The CDR3 DNA reads TGTGCCAGTAGTTTAGGGAGGGGGGAGCTGTTTTTT. Using reference TRBV19 and TRBJ2-2 for the parts outside the CDR3, the full variable domain is DGGITQSPKYLFRKEGQNVTLSCEQNLNHDAMYWYRQDPGQGLRLIYYSQIVNDFQKGDIAEGYSVSREKKESFPLTVTSAQKNPTAFYLCASSLGRGELFFGEGSRLTVL.

Points on this clone: Other nucleotide sequences in the sample specify the same CDR3. CDR3 protein: CASSGQGAGTEAFF. As DNA, the CDR3 is TGCGCCAGCAGCGGACAGGGGGCTGGCACTGAAGCTTTCTTT. The chain joins TRBV5-1 to TRBJ1-1, with 11 bases matching TRBD1. The CDR3 is 14 residues long. Trimming removed 4 bases from V and 4 bases from J; junction bases left unmatched: 3. Germline V gene sequence: CDR1 SGHRS, CDR2 YFSETQ.

The rearrangement joins TRBV4-1 to TRBJ2-1; 7 bases align to TRBD2. Germline lookup yields CDR1 MGHRA and CDR2 YSYEKL. Unmatched junction bases numbered 7, after V lost 0 bases and J lost 5 bases. The CDR3 loop spans 16 amino acids. The DNA for the CDR3 is TGCGCCAGCAGCCAAGAAGGGGCTAGCGGTAACAATGAGCAGTTCTTC. This translates into CASSQEGASGNNEQFF.

V is TRBV10-2 and J is TRBJ2-7, with TRBD2 as a possible D gene (5 bases). V gave up 10 bases and J gave up 2 bases, with 15 bases separating them. Germline CDR1 and CDR2: WSHSY and SAAADI. The CDR3 contains 13 residues. The CDR3 DNA sequence: TGCGCCACCGGGATTGGAGGAACCTACGAGCAGTACTTC. Residues: CATGIGGTYEQYF.